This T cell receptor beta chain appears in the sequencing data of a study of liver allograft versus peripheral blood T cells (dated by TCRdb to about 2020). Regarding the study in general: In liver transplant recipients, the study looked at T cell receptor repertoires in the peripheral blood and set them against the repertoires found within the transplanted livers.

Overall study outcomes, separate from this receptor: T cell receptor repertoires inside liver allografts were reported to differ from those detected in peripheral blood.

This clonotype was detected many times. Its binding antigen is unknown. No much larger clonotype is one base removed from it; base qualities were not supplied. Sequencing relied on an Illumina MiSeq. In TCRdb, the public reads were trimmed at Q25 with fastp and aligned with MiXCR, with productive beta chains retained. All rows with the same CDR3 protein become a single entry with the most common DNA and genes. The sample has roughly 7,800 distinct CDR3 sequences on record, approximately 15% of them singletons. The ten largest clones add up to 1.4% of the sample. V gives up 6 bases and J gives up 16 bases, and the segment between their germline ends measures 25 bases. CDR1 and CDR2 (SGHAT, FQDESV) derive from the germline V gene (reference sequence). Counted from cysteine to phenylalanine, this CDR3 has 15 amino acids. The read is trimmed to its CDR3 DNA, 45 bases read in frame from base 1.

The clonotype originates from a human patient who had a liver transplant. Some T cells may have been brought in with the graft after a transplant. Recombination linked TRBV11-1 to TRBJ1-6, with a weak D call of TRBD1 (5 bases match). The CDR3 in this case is CASSPRRDLILELHF. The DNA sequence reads TGTGCCAGCAGTCCCCGCAGGGACCTAATTCTTGAGCTCCACTTT.